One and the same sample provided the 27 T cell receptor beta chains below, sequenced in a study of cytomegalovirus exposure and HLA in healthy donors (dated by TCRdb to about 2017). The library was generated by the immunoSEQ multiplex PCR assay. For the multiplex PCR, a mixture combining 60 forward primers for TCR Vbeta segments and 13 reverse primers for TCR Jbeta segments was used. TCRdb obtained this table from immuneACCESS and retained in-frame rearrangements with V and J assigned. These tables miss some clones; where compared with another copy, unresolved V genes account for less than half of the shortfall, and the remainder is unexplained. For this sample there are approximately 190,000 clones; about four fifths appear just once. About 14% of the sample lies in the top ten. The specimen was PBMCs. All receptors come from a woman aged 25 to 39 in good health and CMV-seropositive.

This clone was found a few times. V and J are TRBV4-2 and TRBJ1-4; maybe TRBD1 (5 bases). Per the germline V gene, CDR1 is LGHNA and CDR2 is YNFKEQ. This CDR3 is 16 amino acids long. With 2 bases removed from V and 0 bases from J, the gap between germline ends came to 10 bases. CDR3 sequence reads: CASSQQGRATNEKLFF. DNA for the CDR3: TGTGCCAGCAGCCAACAGGGAAGGGCAACTAATGAAAAACTGTTTTTT.

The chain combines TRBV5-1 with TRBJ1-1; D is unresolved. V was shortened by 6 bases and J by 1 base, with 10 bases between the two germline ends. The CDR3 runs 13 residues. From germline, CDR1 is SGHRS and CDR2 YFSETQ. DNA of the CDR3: TGCGCCAGCACATACGGGGAGAACACTGAAGCTTTCTTT. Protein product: CASTYGENTEAFF.

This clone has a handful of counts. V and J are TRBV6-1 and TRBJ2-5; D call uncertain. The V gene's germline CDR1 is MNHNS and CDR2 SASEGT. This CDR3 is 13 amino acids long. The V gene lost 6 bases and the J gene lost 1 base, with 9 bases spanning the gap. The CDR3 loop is CASRRSSQETQYF. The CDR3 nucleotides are TGTGCCAGCAGGAGGAGTTCCCAAGAGACCCAGTACTTC.

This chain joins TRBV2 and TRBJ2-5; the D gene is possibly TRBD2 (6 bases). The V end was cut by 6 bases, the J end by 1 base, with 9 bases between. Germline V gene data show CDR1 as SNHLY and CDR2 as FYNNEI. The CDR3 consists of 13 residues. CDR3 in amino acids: CASRTAGQETQYF. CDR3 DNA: TGTGCCAGCAGGACAGCGGGCCAAGAGACCCAGTACTTC. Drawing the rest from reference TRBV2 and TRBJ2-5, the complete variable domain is EPEVTQTPSHQVTQMGQEVILRCVPISNHLYFYWYRQILGQKVEFLVSFYNNEISEKSEIFDDQFSVERPDGSNFTLKIRSTKLEDSAMYFCASRTAGQETQYFGPGTRLLVL.

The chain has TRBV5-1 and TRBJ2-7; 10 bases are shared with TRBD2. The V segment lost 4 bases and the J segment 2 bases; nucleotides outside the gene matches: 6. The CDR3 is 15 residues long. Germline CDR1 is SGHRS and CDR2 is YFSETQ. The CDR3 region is CASSPIAGGTYEQYF. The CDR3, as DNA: TGCGCCAGCAGCCCGATAGCGGGGGGAACCTACGAGCAGTACTTC.

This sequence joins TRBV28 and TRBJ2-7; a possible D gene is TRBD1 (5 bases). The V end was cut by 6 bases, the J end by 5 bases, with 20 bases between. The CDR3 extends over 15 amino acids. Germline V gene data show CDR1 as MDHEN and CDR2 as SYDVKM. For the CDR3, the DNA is TGTGCCAGCAGCCGCCTGATAGGCAGGGCCCACGAGCAGTACTTC. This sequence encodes CASSRLIGRAHEQYF.

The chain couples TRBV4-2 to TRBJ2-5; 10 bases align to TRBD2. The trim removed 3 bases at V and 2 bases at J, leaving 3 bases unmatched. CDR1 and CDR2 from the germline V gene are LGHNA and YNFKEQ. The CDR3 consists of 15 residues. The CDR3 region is CASSQGTSDQETQYF. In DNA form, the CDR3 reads TGTGCCAGCAGCCAGGGGACTAGCGATCAAGAGACCCAGTACTTC.

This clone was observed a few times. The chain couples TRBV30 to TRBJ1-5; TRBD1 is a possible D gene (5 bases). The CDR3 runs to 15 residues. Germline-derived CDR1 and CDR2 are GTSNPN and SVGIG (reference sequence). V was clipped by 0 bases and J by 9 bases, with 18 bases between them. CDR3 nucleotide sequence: TGTGCCTGGAGTGTGGCCCGCAACCCCGGGGGGCCCCAGCATTTT. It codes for CAWSVARNPGGPQHF. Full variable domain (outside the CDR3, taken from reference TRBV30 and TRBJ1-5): SQTIHQWPATLVQPVGSPLSLECTVEGTSNPNLYWYRQAAGRGLQLLFYSVGIGQISSEVPQNLSASRPQDRQFILSSKKLLLSDSGFYLCAWSVARNPGGPQHFGDGTRLSIL.

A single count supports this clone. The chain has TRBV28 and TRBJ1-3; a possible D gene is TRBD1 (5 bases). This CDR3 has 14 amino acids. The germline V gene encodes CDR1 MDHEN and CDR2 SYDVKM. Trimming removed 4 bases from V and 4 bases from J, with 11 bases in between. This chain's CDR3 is CASSWGRTGNTIYF. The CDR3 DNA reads TGTGCCAGCAGTTGGGGCCGAACGGGAAACACCATATATTTT.

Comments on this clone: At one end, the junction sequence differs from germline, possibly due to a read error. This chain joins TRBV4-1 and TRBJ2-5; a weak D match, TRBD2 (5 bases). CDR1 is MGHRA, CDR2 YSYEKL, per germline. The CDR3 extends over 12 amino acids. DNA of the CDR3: TGCGCCAGCAGCCAACTCGGACTCACGCTAGACTTC. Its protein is CASSQLGLTLDF.

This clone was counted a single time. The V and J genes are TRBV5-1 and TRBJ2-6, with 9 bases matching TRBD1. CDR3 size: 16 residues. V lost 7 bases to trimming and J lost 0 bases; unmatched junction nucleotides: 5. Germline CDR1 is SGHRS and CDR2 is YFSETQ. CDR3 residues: CASSGTGLSGANVLTF. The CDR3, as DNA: TGCGCCAGCTCCGGGACAGGGCTCTCTGGGGCCAACGTCCTGACTTTC.

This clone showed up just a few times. The CDR3 coding sequence is TGTGCCAGCAGTCTCATGGGACAGGGGCCCTACGAGCAGTACTTC. As protein: CASSLMGQGPYEQYF. The rearrangement joins TRBV28 to TRBJ2-7; 10 bases line up with TRBD1. The CDR3 extends over 15 amino acids. J lost 2 bases, V lost 5 bases, and 6 bases had no gene match. Germline lookup yields CDR1 MDHEN and CDR2 SYDVKM. Based on the CDR3 plus reference TRBV28 and TRBJ2-7, the full variable domain is DVKVTQSSRYLVKRTGEKVFLECVQDMDHENMFWYRQDPGLGLRLIYFSYDVKMKEKGDIPEGYSVSREKKERFSLILESASTNQTSMYLCASSLMGQGPYEQYFGPGTRLTVT.

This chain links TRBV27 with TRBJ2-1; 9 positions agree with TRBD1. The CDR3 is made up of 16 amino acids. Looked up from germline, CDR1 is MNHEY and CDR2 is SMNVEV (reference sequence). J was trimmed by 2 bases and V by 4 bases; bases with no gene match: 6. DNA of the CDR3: TGTGCCAGCAGTTCCTACAGGGGGCGGGCCTACAATGAGCAGTTCTTC. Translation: CASSSYRGRAYNEQFF.

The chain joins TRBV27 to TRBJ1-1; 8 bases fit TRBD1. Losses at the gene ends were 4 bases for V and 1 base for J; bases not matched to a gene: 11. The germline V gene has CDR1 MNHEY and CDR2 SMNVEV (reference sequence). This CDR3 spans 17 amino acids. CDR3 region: CASSSRDRPTGNTEAFF. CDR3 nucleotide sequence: TGTGCCAGCAGTTCACGGGACAGGCCGACTGGGAACACTGAAGCTTTCTTT.

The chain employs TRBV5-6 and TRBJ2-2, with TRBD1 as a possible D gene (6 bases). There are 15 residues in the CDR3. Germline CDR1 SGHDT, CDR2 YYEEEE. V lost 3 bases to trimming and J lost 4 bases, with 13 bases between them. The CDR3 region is CASSWGPRGTGELFF. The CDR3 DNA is TGTGCCAGCAGCTGGGGGCCTAGGGGCACCGGGGAGCTGTTTTTT.

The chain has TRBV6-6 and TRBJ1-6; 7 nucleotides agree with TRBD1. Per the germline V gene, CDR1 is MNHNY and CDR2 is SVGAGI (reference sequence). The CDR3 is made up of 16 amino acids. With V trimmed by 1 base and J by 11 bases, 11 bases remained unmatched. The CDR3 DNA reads TGTGCCAGCAGTTACTTGGAGAACAGGGGCCTGCCACCCCTCCACTTT. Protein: CASSYLENRGLPPLHF.

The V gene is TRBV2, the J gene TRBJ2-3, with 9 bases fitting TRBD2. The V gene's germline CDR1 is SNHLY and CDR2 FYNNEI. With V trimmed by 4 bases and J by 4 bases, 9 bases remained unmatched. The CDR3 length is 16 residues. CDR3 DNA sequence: TGTGCCAGCAGTGGAGGGGCGGGGGGGTACTCAGATACGCAGTATTTT. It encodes CASSGGAGGYSDTQYF.

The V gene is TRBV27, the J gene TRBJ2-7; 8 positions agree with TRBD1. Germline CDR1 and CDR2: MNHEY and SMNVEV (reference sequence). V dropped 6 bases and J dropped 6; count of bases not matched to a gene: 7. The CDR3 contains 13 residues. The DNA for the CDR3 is TGTGCCAGCAGCCAATGGACAGGGCGCGAGCAGTACTTC. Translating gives CASSQWTGREQYF.

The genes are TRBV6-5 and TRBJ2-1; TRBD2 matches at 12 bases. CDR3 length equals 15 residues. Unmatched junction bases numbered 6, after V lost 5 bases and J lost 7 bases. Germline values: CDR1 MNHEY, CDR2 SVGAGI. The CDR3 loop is CASSAGLAGLNEQFF. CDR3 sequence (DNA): TGTGCCAGCAGTGCCGGACTAGCGGGATTAAATGAGCAGTTCTTC.

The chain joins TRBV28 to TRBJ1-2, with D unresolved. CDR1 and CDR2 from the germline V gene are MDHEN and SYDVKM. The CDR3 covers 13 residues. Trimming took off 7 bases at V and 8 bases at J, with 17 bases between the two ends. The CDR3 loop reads CASNQPSGEGYTF. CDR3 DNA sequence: TGTGCCAGCAACCAACCCTCTGGGGAGGGCTACACCTTC.

CDR3 sequence (DNA): TGTGCCAGCAGCTCCACAGGGAAAGAGACCCAGTACTTC. Translation: CASSSTGKETQYF. This chain connects TRBV7-9 to TRBJ2-5; tentative D call: TRBD1 (6 bases). Trimming shortened V by 4 bases and J by 3 bases, and 9 bases separated the two germline ends. CDR3 size: 13 residues. The germline gives CDR1 SEHNR, CDR2 FQNEAQ (reference sequence).

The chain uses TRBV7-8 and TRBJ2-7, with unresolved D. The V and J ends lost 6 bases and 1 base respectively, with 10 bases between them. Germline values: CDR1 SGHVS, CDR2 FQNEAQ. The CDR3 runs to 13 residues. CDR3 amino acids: CASSSDLSYEQYF. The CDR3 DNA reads TGTGCCAGCAGTTCCGACTTATCCTACGAGCAGTACTTC.

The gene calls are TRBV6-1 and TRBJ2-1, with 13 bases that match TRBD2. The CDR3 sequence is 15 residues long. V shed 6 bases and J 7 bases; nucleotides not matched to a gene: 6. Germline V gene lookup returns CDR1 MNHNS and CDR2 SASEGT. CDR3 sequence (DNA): TGTGCCAGCAGAGGACTAGCGGGGGACAAAAATGAGCAGTTCTTC. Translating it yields CASRGLAGDKNEQFF.

The CDR3 DNA reads TGTGCCAGCAGTTCCTGGACAGGCACAGATACGCAGTATTTT. Its protein is CASSSWTGTDTQYF. The V gene is TRBV27, the J gene TRBJ2-3; maybe TRBD1 (6 bases). The germline CDR1 and CDR2 sequences are MNHEY and SMNVEV (reference sequence). The V end was cut by 4 bases, the J end by 1 base, with 9 bases between. This CDR3 comprises 14 residues.

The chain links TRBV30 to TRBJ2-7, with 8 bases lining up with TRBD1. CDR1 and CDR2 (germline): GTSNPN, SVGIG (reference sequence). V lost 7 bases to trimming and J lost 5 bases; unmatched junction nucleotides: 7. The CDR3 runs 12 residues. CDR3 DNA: TGTGCCTTGGACAGGGATTGGGACGAGCAGTACTTC. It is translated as CALDRDWDEQYF.

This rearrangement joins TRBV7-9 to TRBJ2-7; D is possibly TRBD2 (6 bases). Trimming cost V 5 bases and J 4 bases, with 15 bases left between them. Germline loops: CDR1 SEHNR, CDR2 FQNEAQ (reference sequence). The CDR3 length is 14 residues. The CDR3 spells CASSKPGLPYEQYF. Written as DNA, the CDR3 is TGTGCCAGCAGCAAACCGGGACTCCCATACGAGCAGTACTTC.

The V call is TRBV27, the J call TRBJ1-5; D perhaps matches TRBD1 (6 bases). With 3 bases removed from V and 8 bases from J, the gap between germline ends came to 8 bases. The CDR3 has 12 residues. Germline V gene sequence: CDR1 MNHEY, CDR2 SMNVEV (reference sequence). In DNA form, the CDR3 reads TGTGCCAGCAGTTTTGAGGGGGAGCCCCAGCATTTT. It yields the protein CASSFEGEPQHF.